This T cell receptor beta chain was captured by sequencing in a study of Graves' ophthalmopathy and Graves' hyperthyroidism (dated by TCRdb to 2016 to 2019). Some background on the complete study: Peripheral blood samples were taken at the time of initial diagnosis, before any treatment was given. For training and testing, the 80 to 100 patients in the discovery cohort were randomly divided in a 7:3 ratio. In total, 135 blood samples were TCR-sequenced: approximately 40 ophthalmopathy, some 75 hyperthyroidism and approximately 17 hyperthyroidism-to-ophthalmopathy patients. The study used signatures of the TCR beta repertoire to tell Graves' ophthalmopathy apart from Graves' hyperthyroidism and to predict which patients would progress to ophthalmopathy. Following sampling, methimazole starting at 30 mg daily was administered to hyperthyroidism patients, and high-dose intravenous methylprednisolone was administered to ophthalmopathy patients. A discovery set of 100 patients (43 ophthalmopathy, under 65 stable hyperthyroidism) was enrolled to explore V-J signatures distinguishing ophthalmopathy from hyperthyroidism. In roughly six hyperthyroidism patients, T-cell repertoires of thyroid tissue and blood were compared. For independent validation, a separate cohort was made up of 18 hyperthyroidism patients plus 17 patients who later progressed from hyperthyroidism to ophthalmopathy. Overall study results and their limits: Ophthalmopathy was separated from stable hyperthyroidism by the 13-signature model with around 89% sensitivity and 81% to 83% specificity in cross-validation and with 80%/75% in the test set. In validation, the model predicted ophthalmopathy progression with less than 71% sensitivity and about 73% specificity; eleven to twelve predicted patients were CT-confirmed with GO in a median of approximately six months. Most of the expanded thyroid clonotypes with a frequency above 0.001 were also detected in blood, and it was suggested that the thyroid immune response may be reflected by blood repertoires. Sample size was not statistically predetermined, and group allocation was not concealed from the investigators.

Stable hyperthyroidism was defined as no progression to ophthalmopathy within 18 months of follow-up. The hyperthyroidism patients were 18 to 65 years old and newly diagnosed, with a disease duration of less than 2 months. Patients with other autoimmune diseases, uncontrolled infections, pregnancy or lactation were excluded from the study. Diagnosis was based on clinical symptoms, serum thyroxine, TRAb, thyroid ultrasound and orbital computed tomography. Using Ficoll-Paque density gradient centrifugation, PBMCs were isolated from 8.5 to 10 ml of fresh peripheral blood. Total RNA was extracted using Trizol reagent, and RNA quality was checked on an Agilent 2100 Bioanalyzer. For repertoire sequencing, the TCR beta CDR3 regions were amplified from RNA transcripts. The first round was an RT-PCR using HTBI primers with the Qiagen OneStep RT-PCR kit, and this first round was followed by a second-round multiplex PCR, then size selection and purification. Libraries were sequenced on an Illumina HiSeq2000 using paired-end 100 bp reads. Turning to the authors' computational methods: Reads were processed with SOAPnuke, discarding reads with adapters, uncalled bases, mean Phred below 15, or no exact constant-primer or identifier match. COPE v1.2.5 was used to merge high-quality paired reads. Clonotypes were defined as unique nucleotide sequences and were aligned to IMGT TRB V, D and J references using MiTCR v1.1. The analysis was limited to V-J combinations with a frequency above 0.0001, which together covered 99.2% of repertoires. A TCR clonal expansion and chaos score per V-J combination was defined as the ratio of F50 clonal expansion to chaos observed in the TCRdist matrix. Welch's t-statistics and random forest were used to narrow the features down to around twelve V-J combinations, which were then fed into a naive Bayes classifier. Thyroid-blood repertoire similarity was quantified with the Morisita-Horn index. In TCRdb, the public reads were trimmed at Q25 with fastp and aligned with MiXCR, with productive beta chains retained. Rows with a matching CDR3 protein are joined into one entry that keeps the most common DNA and genes. The V and J calls here are based on TCRdb, not the publication. The table for this sample lists 500,000 to 700,000 distinct CDR3 sequences; about 20% of them were counted only once. The top ten clones comprise around 6.9% of the sample.

This clonotype has a count of ten or more. It has no known antigen specificity. Base qualities are not at hand, and no much larger clone is one base apart. This sequence was found in a young woman with stable Graves' hyperthyroidism. Some clones in this sample may be carry-over from other donors' samples. Donor details come from another sample of the same person, matched by shared clones. The specimen sequenced was peripheral blood.

This receptor has the CDR3 CASSLTLGPYEQYF. The sequence in DNA is TGTGCCAGCAGTTTAACCCTCGGACCCTACGAGCAGTACTTC. The chain links TRBV12-3 or TRBV12-4 with TRBJ2-7, with the D gene uncertain. There are 14 amino acids in the CDR3, from cysteine to phenylalanine inclusive. The kept DNA is CDR3 alone, 42 bases in frame from the first base. Trimming takes 2 bases from V and 2 bases from J, and the germline ends sit 10 bases apart.